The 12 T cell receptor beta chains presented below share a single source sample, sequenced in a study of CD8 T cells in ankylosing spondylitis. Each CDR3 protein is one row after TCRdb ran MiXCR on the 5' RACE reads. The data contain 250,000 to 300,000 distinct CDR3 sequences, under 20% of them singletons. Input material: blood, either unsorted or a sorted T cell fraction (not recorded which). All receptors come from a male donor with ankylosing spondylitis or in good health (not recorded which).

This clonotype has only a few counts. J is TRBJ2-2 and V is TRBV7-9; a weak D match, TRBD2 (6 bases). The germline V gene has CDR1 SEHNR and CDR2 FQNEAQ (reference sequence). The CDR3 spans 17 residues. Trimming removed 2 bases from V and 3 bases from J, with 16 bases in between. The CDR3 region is CASSLWGLQTYTGELFF. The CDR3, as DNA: TGTGCCAGCAGCTTATGGGGACTCCAGACATACACCGGGGAGCTGTTTTTT. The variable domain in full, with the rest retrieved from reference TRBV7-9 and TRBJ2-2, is DTGVSQNPRHKITKRGQNVTFRCDPISEHNRLYWYRQTLGQGPEFLTYFQNEAQLEKSRLLSDRFSAERPKGSFSTLEIQRTEQGDSAMYLCASSLWGLQTYTGELFFGEGSRLTVL.

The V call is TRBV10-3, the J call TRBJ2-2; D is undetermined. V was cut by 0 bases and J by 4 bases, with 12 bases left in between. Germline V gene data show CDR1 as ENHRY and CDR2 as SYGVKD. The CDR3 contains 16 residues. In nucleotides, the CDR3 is TGTGCCATCAGTGAGTCTAGAGACGCCGGCACCGGGGAGCTGTTTTTT. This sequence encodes CAISESRDAGTGELFF.

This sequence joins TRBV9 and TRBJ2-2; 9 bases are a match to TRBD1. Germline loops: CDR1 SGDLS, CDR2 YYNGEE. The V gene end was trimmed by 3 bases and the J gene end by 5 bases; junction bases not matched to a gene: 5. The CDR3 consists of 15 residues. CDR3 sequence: CASSGGQGRTGELFF. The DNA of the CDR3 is TGTGCCAGCAGCGGGGGACAGGGTCGTACCGGGGAGCTGTTTTTT.

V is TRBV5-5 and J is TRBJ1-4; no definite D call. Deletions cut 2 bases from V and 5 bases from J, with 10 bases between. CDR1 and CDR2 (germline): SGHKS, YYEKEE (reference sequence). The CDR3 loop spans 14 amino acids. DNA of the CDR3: TGTGCCAGCAGCTTCAGGCAGGCCAATGAAAAACTGTTTTTT. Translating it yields CASSFRQANEKLFF.

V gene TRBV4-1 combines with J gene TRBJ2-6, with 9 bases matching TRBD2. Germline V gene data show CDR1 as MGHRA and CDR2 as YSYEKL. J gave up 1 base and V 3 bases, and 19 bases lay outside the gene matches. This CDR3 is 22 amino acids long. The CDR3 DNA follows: TGCGCCAGCAGCCACAGTAGCGGGAGCCCTCTCGCTGACCATTCTGGGGCCAACGTCCTGACTTTC. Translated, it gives CASSHSSGSPLADHSGANVLTF.

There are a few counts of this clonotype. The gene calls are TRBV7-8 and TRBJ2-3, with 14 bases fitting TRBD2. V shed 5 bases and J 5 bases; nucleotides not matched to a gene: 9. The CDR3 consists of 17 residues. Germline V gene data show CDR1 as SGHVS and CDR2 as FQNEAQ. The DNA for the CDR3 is TGTGCCAGCAGCCCGGGGACTAGCGGGAGAGGAGAAGATACGCAGTATTTT. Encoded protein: CASSPGTSGRGEDTQYF.

CDR3 sequence reads: CASSLDPEQYF. In nucleotides, the CDR3 is TGTGCCAGCAGCTTAGATCCCGAGCAGTACTTC. The genes are TRBV7-9 and TRBJ2-7; D gene uncertain. This CDR3 is built from 11 residues. CDR1 is SEHNR, CDR2 FQNEAQ, per germline (reference sequence). The V end was cut by 1 base, the J end by 6 bases, with 4 bases between.

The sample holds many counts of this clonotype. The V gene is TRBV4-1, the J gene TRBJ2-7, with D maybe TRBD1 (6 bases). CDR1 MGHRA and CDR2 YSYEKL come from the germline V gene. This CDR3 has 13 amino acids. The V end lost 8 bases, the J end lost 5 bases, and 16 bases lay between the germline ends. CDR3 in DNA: TGCGCCAGCGGGCAGGGGTTGGGCGACGAGCAGTACTTC. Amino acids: CASGQGLGDEQYF.

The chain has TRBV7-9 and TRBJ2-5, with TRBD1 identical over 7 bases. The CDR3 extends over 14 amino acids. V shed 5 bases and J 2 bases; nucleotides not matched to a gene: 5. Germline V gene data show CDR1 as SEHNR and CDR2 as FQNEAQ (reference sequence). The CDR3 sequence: CASSPRQGQETQYF. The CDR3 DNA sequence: TGTGCCAGCAGCCCGCGACAGGGTCAAGAGACCCAGTACTTC.

The CDR3 bases are TGCGCCAGCAGCCAAGAACAGGGGGCGAGCGACGAGCAGTACTTC. Translated, it gives CASSQEQGASDEQYF. This chain uses TRBV4-1 with TRBJ2-7; TRBD1 agrees at 9 bases. The V gene's germline CDR1 is MGHRA and CDR2 YSYEKL. V lost 0 bases to trimming and J lost 5 bases; unmatched junction nucleotides: 5. The CDR3 extends over 15 amino acids.

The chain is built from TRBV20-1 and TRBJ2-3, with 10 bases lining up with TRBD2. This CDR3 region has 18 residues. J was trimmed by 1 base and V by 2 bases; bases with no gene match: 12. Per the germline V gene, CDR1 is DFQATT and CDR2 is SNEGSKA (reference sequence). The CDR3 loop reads CSARPQLGLAWGTDTQYF. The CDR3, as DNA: TGCAGTGCTAGACCCCAGTTGGGACTAGCGTGGGGCACAGATACGCAGTATTTT.

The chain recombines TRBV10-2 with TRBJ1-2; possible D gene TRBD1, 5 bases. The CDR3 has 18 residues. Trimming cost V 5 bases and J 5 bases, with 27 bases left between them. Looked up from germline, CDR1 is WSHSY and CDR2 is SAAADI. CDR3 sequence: CASSPGRRLLPSKYGYTF. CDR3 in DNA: TGCGCCAGCAGTCCGGGACGGAGGCTTCTCCCCAGCAAGTATGGCTACACCTTC.